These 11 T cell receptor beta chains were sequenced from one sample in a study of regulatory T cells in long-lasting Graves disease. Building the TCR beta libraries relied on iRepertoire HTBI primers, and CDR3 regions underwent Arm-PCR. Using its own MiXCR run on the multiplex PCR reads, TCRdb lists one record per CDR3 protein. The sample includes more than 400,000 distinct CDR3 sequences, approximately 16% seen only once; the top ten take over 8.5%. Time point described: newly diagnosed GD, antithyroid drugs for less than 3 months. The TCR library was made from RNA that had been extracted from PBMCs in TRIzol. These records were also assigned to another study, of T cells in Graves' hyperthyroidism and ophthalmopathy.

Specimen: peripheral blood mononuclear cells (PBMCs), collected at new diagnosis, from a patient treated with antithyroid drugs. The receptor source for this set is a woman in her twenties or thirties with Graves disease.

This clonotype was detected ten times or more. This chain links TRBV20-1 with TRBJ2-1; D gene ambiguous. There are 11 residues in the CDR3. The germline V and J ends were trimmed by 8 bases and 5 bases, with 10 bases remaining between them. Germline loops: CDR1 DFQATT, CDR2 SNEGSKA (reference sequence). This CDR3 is CSSKSNNEQFF. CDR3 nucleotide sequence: TGCAGTTCCAAATCTAACAATGAGCAGTTCTTC.

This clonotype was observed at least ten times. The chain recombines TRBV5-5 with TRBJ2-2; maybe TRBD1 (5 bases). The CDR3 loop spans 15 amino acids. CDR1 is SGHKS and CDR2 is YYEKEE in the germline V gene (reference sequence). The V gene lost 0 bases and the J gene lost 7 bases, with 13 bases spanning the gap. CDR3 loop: CASSLAQGWIGELFF. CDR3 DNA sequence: TGTGCCAGCAGCTTGGCCCAGGGTTGGATCGGGGAGCTGTTTTTT.

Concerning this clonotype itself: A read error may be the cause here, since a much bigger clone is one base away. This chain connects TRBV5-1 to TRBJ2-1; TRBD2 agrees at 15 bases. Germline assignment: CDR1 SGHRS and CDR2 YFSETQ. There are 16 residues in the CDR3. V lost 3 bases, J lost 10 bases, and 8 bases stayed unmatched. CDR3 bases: TGCGCCAGCAGCTCCGGACTAGCGGGAGGGAGGTACGAGCAGTTCTTC. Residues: CASSSGLAGGRYEQFF.

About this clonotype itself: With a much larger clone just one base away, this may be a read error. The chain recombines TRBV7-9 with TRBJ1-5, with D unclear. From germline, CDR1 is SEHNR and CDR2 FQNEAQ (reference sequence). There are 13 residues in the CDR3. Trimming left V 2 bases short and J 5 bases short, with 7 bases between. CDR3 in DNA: TGTGCCAGCAGCTTAATGGACGATCAGCCCCAGCATTTT. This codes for CASSLMDDQPQHF.

The CDR3 here is CSAEGSSTDTQYF. CDR3 nucleotides: TGCAGCGCCGAAGGGTCTAGCACAGATACGCAGTATTTT. The V gene is TRBV29-1, the J gene TRBJ2-3, with D unresolved. The CDR3 covers 13 residues. Trimming pared 7 bases from V and 0 bases from J, leaving 11 bases between. Germline values: CDR1 SQVTM, CDR2 ANQGSEA.

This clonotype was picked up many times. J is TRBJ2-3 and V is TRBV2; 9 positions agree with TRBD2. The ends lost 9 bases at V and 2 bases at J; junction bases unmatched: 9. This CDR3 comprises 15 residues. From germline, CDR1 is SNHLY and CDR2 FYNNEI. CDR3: CASTPGLAFTDTQYF. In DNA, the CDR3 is TGTGCCAGTACCCCGGGACTAGCTTTCACAGATACGCAGTATTTT.

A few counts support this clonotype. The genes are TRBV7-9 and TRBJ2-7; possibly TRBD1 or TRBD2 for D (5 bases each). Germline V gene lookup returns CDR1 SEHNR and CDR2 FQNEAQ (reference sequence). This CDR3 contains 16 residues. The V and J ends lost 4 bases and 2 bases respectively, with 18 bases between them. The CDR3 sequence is CASSSAGRTSPYEQYF. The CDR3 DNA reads TGTGCCAGCAGCTCGGCGGGTCGGACATCCCCCTACGAGCAGTACTTC.

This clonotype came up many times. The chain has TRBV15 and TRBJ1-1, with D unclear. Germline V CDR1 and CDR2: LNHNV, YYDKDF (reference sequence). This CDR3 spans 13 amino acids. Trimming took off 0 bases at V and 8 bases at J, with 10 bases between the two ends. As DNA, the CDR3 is TGTGCCACCAGCAGAGATCGGACGACAGAAGCTTTCTTT. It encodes CATSRDRTTEAFF.

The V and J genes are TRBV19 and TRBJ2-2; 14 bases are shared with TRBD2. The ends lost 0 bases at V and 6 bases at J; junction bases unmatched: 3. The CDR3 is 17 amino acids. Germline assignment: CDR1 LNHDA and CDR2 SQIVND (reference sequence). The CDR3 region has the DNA TGTGCCAGTAGTATAGACGCGGGACTAGCGGGAGCCGGGGAGCTGTTTTTT. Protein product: CASSIDAGLAGAGELFF.

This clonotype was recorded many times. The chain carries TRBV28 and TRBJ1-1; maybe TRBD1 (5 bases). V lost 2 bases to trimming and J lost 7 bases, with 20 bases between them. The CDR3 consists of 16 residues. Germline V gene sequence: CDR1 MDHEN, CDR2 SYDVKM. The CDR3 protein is CASSLRAGTGALEAFF. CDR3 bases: TGTGCCAGCAGTTTAAGGGCCGGGACCGGGGCGCTTGAAGCTTTCTTT.

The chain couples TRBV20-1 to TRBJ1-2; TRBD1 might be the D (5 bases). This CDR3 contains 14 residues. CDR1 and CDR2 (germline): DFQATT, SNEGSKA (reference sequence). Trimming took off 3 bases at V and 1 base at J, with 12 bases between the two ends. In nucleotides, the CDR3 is TGCAGTGCTAGTGATCTTGACAGTAACTATGGCTACACCTTC. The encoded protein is CSASDLDSNYGYTF.